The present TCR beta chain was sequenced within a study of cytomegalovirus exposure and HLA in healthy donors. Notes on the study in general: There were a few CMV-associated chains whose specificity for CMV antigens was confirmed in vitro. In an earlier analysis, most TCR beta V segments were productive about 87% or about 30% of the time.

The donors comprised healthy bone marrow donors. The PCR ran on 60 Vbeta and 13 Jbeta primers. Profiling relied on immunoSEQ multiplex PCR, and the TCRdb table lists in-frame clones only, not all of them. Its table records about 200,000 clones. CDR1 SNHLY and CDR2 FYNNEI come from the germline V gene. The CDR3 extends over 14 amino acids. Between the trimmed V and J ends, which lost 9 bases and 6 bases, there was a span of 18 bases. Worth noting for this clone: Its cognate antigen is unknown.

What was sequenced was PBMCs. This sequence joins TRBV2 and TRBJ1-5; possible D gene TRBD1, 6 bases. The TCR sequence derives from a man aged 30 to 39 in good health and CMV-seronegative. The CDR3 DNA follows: TGTGCCAGTAGATTTGGGGGCCAGTCTCAGCCCCAGCATTTT. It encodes CASRFGGQSQPQHF.